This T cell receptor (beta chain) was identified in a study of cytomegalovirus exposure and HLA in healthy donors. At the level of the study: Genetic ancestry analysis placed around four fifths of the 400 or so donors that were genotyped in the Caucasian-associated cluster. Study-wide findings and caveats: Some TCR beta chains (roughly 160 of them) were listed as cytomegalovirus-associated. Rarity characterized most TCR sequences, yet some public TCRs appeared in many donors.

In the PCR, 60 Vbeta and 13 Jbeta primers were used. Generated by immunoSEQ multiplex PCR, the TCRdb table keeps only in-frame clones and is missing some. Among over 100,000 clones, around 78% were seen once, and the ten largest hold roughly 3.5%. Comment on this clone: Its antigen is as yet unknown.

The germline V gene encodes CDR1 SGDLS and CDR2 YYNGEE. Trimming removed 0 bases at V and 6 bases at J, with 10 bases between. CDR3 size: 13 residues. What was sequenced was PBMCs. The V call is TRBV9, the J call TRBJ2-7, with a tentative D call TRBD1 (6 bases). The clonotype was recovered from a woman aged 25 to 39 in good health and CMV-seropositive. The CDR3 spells CASSVATGGEQYF. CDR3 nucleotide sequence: TGTGCCAGCAGCGTAGCGACAGGAGGCGAGCAGTACTTC.